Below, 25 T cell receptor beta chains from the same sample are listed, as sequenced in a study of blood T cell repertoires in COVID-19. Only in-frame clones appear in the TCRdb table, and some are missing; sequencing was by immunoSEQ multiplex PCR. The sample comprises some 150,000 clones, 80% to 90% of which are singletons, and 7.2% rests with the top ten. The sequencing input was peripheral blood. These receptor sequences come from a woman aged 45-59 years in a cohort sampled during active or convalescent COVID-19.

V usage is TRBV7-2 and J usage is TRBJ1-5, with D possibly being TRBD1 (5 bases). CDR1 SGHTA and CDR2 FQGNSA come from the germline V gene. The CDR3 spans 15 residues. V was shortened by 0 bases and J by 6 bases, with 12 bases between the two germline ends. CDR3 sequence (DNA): TGTGCCAGCAGCTTAGCGCACCAGGGAGGTCAGCCCCAGCATTTT. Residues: CASSLAHQGGQPQHF. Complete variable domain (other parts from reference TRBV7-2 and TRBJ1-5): GAGVSQSPSNKVTEKGKDVELRCDPISGHTALYWYRQSLGQGLEFLIYFQGNSAPDKSGLPSDRFSAERTGGSVSTLTIQRTQQEDSAVYLCASSLAHQGGQPQHFGDGTRLSIL.

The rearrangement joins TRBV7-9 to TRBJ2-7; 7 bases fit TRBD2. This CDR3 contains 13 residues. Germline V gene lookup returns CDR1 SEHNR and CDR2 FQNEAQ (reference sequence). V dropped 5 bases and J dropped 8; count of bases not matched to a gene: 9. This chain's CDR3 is CASSRGEGMKQYF. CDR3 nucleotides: TGTGCCAGCAGCCGGGGGGAGGGTATGAAGCAGTACTTC.

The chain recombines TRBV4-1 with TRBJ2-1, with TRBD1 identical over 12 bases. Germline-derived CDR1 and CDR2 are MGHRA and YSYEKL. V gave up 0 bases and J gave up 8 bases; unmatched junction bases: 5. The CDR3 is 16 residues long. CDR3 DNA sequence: TGCGCCAGCAGCCAAGATCTTGGGACAGGGGGCCATGAGCAGTTCTTC. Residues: CASSQDLGTGGHEQFF.

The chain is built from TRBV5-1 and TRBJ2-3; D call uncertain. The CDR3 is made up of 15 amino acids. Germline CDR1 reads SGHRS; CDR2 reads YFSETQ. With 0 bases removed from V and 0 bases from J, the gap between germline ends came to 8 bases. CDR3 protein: CASSLVLDSTDTQYF. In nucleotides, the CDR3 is TGCGCCAGCAGCTTGGTCCTAGACAGCACAGATACGCAGTATTTT.

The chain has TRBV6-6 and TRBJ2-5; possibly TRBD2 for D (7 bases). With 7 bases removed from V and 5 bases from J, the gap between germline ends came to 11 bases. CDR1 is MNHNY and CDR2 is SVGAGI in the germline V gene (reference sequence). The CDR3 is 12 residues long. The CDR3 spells CASNEGGETQYF. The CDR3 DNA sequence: TGTGCCAGCAATGAGGGGGGGGAGACCCAGTACTTC.

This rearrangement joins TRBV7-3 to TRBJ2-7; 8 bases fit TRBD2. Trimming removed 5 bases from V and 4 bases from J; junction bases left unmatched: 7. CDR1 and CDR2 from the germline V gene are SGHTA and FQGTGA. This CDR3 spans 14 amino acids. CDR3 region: CASSPGGPGYEQYF. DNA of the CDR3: TGTGCCAGCAGCCCGGGGGGGCCGGGTTACGAGCAGTACTTC. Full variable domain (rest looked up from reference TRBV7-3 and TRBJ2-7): GAGVSQTPSNKVTEKGKYVELRCDPISGHTALYWYRQSLGQGPEFLIYFQGTGAADDSGLPNDRFFAVRPEGSVSTLKIQRTERGDSAVYLCASSPGGPGYEQYFGPGTRLTVT.

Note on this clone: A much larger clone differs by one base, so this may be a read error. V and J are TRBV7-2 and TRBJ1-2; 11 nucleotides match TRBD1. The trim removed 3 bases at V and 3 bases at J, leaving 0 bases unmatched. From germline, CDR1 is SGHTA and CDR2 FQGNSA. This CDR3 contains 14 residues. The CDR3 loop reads CASSLGQGDYGYTF. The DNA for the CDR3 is TGTGCCAGCAGCTTGGGACAGGGGGACTATGGCTACACCTTC.

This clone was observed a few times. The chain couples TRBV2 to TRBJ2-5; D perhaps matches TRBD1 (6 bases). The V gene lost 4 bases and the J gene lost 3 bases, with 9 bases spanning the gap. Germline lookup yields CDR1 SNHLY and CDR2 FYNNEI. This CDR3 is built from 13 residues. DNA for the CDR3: TGTGCCAGCAGTGGAACAGGGAAAGAGACCCAGTACTTC. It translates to CASSGTGKETQYF.

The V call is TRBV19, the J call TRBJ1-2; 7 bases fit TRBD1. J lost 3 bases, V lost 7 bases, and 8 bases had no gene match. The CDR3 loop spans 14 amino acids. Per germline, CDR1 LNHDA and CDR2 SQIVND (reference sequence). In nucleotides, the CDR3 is TGTGCCAGTATGATGACAGGGCAATACTATGGCTACACCTTC. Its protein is CASMMTGQYYGYTF. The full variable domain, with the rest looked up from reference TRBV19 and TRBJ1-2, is DGGITQSPKYLFRKEGQNVTLSCEQNLNHDAMYWYRQDPGQGLRLIYYSQIVNDFQKGDIAEGYSVSREKKESFPLTVTSAQKNPTAFYLCASMMTGQYYGYTFGSGTRLTVV.

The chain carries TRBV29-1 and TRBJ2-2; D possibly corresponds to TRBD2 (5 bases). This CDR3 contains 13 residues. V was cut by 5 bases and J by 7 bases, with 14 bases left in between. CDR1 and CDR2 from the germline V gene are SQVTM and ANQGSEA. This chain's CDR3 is CSVSGSFVGELFF. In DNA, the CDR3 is TGCAGCGTTTCGGGGTCTTTTGTCGGGGAGCTGTTTTTT.

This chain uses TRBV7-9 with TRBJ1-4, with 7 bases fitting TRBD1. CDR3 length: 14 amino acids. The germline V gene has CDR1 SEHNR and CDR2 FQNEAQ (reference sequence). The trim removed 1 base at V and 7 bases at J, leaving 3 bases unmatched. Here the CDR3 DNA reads TGTGCCAGCAGCTTAGGGGCAGGGGGTGAAAAACTGTTTTTT. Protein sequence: CASSLGAGGEKLFF.

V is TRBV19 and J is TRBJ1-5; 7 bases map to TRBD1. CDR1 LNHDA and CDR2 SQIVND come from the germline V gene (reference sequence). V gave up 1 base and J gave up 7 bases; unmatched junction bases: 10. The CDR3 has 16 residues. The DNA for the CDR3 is TGTGCCAGTAGTATAGGGGGAAGACAGGGAAGCCAGCCCCAGCATTTT. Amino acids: CASSIGGRQGSQPQHF. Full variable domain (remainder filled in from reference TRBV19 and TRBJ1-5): DGGITQSPKYLFRKEGQNVTLSCEQNLNHDAMYWYRQDPGQGLRLIYYSQIVNDFQKGDIAEGYSVSREKKESFPLTVTSAQKNPTAFYLCASSIGGRQGSQPQHFGDGTRLSIL.

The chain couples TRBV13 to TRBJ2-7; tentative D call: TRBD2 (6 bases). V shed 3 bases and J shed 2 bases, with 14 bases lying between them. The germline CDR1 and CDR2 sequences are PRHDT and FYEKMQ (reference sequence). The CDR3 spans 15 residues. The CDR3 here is CASSLARDLPYEQYF. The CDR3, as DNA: TGTGCCAGCAGCTTGGCACGGGACTTACCCTACGAGCAGTACTTC.

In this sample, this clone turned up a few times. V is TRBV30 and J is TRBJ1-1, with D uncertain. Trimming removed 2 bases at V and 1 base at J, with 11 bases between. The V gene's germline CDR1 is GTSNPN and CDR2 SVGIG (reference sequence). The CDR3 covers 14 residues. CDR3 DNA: TGTGCCTGGAGTTCACACACCCCGAACACTGAAGCTTTCTTT. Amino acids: CAWSSHTPNTEAFF.

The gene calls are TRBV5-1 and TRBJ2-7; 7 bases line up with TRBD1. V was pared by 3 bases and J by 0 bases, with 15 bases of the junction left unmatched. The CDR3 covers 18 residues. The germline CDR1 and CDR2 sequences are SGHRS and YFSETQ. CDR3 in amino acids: CASSSQLTTGSTSYEQYF. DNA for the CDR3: TGCGCCAGCAGCTCTCAACTGACGACAGGGTCTACCTCCTACGAGCAGTACTTC.

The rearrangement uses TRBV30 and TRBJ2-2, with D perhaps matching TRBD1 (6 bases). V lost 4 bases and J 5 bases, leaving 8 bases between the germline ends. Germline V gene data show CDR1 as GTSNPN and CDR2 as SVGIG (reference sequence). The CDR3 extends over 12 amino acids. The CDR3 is CAWNRGTGELFF. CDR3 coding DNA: TGTGCCTGGAATAGGGGGACCGGGGAGCTGTTTTTT.

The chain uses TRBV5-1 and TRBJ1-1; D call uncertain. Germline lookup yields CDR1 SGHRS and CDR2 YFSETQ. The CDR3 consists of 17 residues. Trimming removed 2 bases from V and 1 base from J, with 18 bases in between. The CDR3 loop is CASSLGLGGQPNTEAFF. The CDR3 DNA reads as TGCGCCAGCAGCTTAGGACTTGGTGGTCAGCCGAACACTGAAGCTTTCTTT. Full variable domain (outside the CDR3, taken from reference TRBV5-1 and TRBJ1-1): KAGVTQTPRYLIKTRGQQVTLSCSPISGHRSVSWYQQTPGQGLQFLFEYFSETQRNKGNFPGRFSGRQFSNSRSEMNVSTLELGDSALYLCASSLGLGGQPNTEAFFGQGTRLTVV.

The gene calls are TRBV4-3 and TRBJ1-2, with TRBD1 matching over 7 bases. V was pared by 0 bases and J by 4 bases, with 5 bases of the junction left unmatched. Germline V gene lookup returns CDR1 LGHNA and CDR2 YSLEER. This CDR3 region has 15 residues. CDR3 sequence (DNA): TGCGCCAGCAGCCAAGATAGGGACAGTGTCTATGGCTACACCTTC. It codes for CASSQDRDSVYGYTF.

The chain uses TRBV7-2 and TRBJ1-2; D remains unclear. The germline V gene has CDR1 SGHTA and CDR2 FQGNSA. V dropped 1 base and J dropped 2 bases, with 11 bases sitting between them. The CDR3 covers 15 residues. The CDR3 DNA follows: TGTGCCAGCAGCTTAGAGCGGCCGGTAAACTATGGCTACACCTTC. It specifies CASSLERPVNYGYTF.

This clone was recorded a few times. This CDR3 reads CASSIDRGGTEAFF. CDR3 bases: TGCGCCAGCAGCATAGACAGGGGGGGCACTGAAGCTTTCTTT. The chain employs TRBV5-1 and TRBJ1-1, with 9 bases identical to TRBD1. The junction had 5 bases not matched to a gene; V was cut back by 4 bases and J by 4 bases. The CDR3 sequence is 14 residues long. Germline V gives CDR1 SGHRS, CDR2 YFSETQ.

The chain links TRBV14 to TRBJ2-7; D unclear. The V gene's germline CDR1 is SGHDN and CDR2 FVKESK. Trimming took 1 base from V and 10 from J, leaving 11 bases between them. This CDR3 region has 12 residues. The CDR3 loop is CASSQAAQRQYF. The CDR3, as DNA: TGTGCCAGCAGCCAAGCGGCACAGAGACAGTACTTC.

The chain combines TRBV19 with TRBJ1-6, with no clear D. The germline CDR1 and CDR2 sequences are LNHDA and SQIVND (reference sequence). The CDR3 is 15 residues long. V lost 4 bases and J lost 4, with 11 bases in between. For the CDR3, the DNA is TGTGCCAGTAGTACCCAAACAGATTATAATTCACCCCTCCACTTT. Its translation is CASSTQTDYNSPLHF.

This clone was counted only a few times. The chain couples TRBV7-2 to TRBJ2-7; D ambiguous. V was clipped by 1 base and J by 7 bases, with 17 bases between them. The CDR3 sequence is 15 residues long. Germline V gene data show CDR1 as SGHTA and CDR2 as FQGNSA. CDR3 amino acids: CASSLDTPGLGEQYF. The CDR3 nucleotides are TGTGCCAGCAGCTTAGACACCCCCGGCCTAGGTGAGCAGTACTTC.

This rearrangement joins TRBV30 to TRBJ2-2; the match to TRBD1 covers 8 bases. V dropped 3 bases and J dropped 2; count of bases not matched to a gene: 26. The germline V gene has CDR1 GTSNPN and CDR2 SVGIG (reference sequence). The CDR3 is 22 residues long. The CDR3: CAWRGLRGRYTTRIANTGELFF. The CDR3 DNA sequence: TGTGCCTGGAGAGGGCTCAGGGGGCGATATACCACCCGGATAGCAAACACCGGGGAGCTGTTTTTT. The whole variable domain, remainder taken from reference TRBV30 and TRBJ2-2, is SQTIHQWPATLVQPVGSPLSLECTVEGTSNPNLYWYRQAAGRGLQLLFYSVGIGQISSEVPQNLSASRPQDRQFILSSKKLLLSDSGFYLCAWRGLRGRYTTRIANTGELFFGEGSRLTVL.

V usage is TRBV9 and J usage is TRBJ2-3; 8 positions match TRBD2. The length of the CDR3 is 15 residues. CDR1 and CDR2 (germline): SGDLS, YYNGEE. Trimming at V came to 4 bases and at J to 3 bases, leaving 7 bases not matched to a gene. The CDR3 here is CASSPGGPLTDTQYF. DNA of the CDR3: TGTGCCAGCAGCCCGGGGGGGCCTCTTACAGATACGCAGTATTTT.